This entry concerns a single T cell receptor (beta chain). As yet, its antigen is unknown. This sample is drawn from a study of cytomegalovirus exposure and HLA in healthy donors. General study results and limits: As confirmed in vitro, a few CMV-associated chains were specific for CMV antigens. According to the study, roughly 160 TCR beta chains were cytomegalovirus-associated.

TCRdb keeps only in-frame clones here, not all; method: immunoSEQ multiplex PCR. The profile shows around 250,000 clones, around 90% of them singletons. V was shortened by 5 bases and J by 0 bases, with 10 bases between the two germline ends. The germline gives CDR1 MDHEN, CDR2 SYDVKM. This CDR3 region has 15 residues. The chain uses TRBV28 and TRBJ1-4; no clear D gene. Sequences were obtained from PBMCs. This TCR came from a woman aged 18 to 35 in good health and CMV-seronegative. The CDR3 reads CASSRNTATNEKLFF. CDR3 sequence (DNA): TGTGCCAGCAGTCGAAACACAGCAACTAATGAAAAACTGTTTTTT.